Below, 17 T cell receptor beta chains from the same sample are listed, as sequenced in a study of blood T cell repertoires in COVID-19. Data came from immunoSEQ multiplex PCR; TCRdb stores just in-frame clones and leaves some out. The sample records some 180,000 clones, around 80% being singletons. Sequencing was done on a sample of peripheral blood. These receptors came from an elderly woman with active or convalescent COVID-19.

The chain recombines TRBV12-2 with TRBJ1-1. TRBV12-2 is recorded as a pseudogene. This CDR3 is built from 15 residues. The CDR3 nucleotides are TGTGCAAGTCGCGCCCGGGAGGGATTGAACACTGAAGCTTTCTTT. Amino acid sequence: CASRAREGLNTEAFF.

The CDR3: CASGLQAGTEAFF. The DNA of the CDR3 is TGTGCCAGCGGATTACAGGCTGGAACTGAAGCTTTCTTT. The chain recombines TRBV2 with TRBJ1-1, with TRBD1 as a possible D gene (5 bases). The CDR3 consists of 13 residues. V was shortened by 8 bases and J by 5 bases, with 15 bases between the two germline ends. Germline lookup yields CDR1 SNHLY and CDR2 FYNNEI.

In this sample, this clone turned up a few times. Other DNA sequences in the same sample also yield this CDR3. The CDR3 here is CASSLGGGGRDTQYF. The DNA for the CDR3 is TGTGCCAGCAGCTTGGGCGGGGGGGGGCGCGATACGCAGTATTTT. This rearrangement joins TRBV5-4 to TRBJ2-3; 9 bases match TRBD2. After removal of 0 bases from V and 6 bases from J, the junction contained 5 bases not matched to a gene. The germline V gene has CDR1 SGHNT and CDR2 YYREEE (reference sequence). The CDR3 is 15 residues long.

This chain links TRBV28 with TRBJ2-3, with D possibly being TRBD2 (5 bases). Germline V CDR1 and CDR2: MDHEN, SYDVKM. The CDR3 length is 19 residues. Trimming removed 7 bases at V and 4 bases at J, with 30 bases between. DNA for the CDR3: TGTGCCAGCACCACCCCCCCCTACTGGGGATCGAGGGTACCAGATACGCAGTATTTT. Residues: CASTTPPYWGSRVPDTQYF.

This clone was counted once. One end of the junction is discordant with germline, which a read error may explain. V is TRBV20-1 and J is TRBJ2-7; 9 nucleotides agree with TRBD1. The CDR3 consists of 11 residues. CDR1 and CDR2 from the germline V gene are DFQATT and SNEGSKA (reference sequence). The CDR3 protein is CSARGRDRAPF. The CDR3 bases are TGCAGTGCTAGAGGAAGGGACAGGGCTCCATTC.

This CDR3 reads CAWSVQVRPPSSYNSPLHF. For the CDR3, the DNA is TGTGCCTGGAGTGTACAAGTCCGGCCGCCTAGCTCCTATAATTCACCCCTCCACTTT. The genes are TRBV30 and TRBJ1-6, with no clear D. CDR1 and CDR2 (germline): GTSNPN, SVGIG (reference sequence). V shed 0 bases and J shed 0 bases, with 18 bases lying between them. This CDR3 spans 19 amino acids.

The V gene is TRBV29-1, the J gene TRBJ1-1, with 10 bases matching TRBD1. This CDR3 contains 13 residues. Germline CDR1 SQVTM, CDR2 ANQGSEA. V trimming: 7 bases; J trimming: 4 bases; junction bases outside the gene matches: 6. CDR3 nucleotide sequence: TGCAGCGGCCTGGGACAGGGGTTCACTGAAGCTTTCTTT. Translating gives CSGLGQGFTEAFF.

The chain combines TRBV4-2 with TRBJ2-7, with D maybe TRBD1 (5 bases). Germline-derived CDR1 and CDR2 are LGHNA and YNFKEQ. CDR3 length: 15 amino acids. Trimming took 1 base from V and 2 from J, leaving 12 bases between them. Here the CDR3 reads CASSQVPDSAYEQYF. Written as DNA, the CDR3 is TGTGCCAGCAGCCAAGTCCCAGACAGTGCCTACGAGCAGTACTTC.

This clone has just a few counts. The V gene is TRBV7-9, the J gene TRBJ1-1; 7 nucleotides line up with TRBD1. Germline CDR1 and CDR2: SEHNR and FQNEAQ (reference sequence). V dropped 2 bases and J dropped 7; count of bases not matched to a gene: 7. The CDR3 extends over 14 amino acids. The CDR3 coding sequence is TGTGCCAGCAGCTTAATTGAGGGGGCAGGTGAAGCTTTCTTT. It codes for CASSLIEGAGEAFF.

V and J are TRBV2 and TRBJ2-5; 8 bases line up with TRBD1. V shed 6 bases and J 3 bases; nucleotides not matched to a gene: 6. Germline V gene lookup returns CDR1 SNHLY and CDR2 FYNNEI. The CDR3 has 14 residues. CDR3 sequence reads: CASSAGTGKETQYF. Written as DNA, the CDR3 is TGTGCCAGCAGCGCCGGGACAGGAAAAGAGACCCAGTACTTC. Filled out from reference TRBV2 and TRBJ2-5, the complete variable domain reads EPEVTQTPSHQVTQMGQEVILRCVPISNHLYFYWYRQILGQKVEFLVSFYNNEISEKSEIFDDQFSVERPDGSNFTLKIRSTKLEDSAMYFCASSAGTGKETQYFGPGTRLLVL.

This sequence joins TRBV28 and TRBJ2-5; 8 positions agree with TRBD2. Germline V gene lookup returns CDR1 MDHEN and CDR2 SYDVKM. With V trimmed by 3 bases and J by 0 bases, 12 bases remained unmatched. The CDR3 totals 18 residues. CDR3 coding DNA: TGTGCCAGCAGTTTGGATCCCCGCGGGGGGACCCACCAAGAGACCCAGTACTTC. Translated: CASSLDPRGGTHQETQYF.

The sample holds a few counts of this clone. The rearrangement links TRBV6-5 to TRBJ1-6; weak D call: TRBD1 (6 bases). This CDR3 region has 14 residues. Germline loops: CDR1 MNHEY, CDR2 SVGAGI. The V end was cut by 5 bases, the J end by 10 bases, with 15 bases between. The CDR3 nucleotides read TGTGCCAGCAGTCAAAGTTACAGGGAATCACCCCTCCACTTT. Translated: CASSQSYRESPLHF.

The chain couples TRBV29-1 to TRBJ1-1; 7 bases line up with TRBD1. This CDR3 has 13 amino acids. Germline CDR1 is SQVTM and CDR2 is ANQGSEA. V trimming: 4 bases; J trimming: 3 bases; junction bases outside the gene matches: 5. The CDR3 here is CSVVGQSYTEAFF. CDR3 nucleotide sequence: TGCAGCGTTGTGGGACAGTCGTACACTGAAGCTTTCTTT.

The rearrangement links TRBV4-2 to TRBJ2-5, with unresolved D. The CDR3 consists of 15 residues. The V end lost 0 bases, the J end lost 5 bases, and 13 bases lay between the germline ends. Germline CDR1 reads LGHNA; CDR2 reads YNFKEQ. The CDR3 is CASSQDSDSPETQYF. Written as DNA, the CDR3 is TGTGCCAGCAGCCAAGATTCGGATAGCCCTGAGACCCAGTACTTC.

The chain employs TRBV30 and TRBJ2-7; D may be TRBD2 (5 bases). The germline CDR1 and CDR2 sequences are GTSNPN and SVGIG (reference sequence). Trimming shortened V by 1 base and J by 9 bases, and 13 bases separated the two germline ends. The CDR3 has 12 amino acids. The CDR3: CAWSGLAGGQYF. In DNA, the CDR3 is TGTGCCTGGAGTGGGCTAGCCGGCGGGCAGTACTTC.

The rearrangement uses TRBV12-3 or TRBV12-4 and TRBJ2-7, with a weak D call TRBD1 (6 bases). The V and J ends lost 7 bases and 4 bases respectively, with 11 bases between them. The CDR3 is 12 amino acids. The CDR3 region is CASNNRDYEQYF. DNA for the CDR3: TGTGCCAGCAACAACAGGGATTACGAGCAGTACTTC.

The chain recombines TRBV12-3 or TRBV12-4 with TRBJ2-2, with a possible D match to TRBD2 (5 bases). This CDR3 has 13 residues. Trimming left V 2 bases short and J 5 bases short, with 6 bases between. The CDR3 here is CASSLLATGELFF. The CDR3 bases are TGTGCCAGCAGTTTACTAGCAACCGGGGAGCTGTTTTTT.